This T cell receptor beta chain is drawn from a study of control samples from healthy donors and cancer patients. The protocol was immunoSEQ multiplex PCR, while the TCRdb copy is restricted to in-frame clones and leaves out a portion. The table shows some 140,000 clones, with around 94% occurring only once. Germline-derived CDR1 and CDR2 are SGDLS and YYNGEE. This CDR3 region has 18 residues. V trimming: 4 bases; J trimming: 0 bases; junction bases outside the gene matches: 13. The sample was PBMCs. The J gene is TRBJ2-5, the V gene TRBV9; 9 bases fit TRBD2. The clonotype originates from a man aged 60 to 69 with colorectal cancer. Here the CDR3 reads CASSPPGRASGDQETQYF. CDR3 DNA sequence: TGTGCCAGCAGCCCGCCGGGAAGAGCTAGCGGGGACCAAGAGACCCAGTACTTC.